These T cell receptor beta chains were read from a single sample in a study of liver allograft versus peripheral blood T cells. TCRdb re-derived calls from the reads in MiXCR, one entry per CDR3 protein. The profile shows about 14,000 distinct CDR3 sequences, more than 20% of them singletons. These receptor sequences come from a human patient who had a liver transplant. Some T cells may be transferred from the graft donor. Both conserved end residues are part of each CDR3. A D gene is named only where the DNA matches it firmly. Clone size is not always given. Where it is, it says once, few, many or a class for expanded clones.

D	length	V	J	size	CDR3	DNA
NA	16	TRBV30	TRBJ1-2	few	CAWSSFWAQGNYGYTF	TGTGCCTGGAGTTCCTTTTGGGCTCAGGGGAACTATGGCTACACCTTC
NA	13	TRBV12-3/TRBV12-4	TRBJ1-2	NA	CASSVQPNYGYTF	TGTGCCAGCAGCGTACAACCTAACTATGGCTACACCTTC
NA	13	TRBV12-3/TRBV12-4	TRBJ1-2	NA	CASRGGGDYGYTF	TGTGCCAGCCGAGGGGGGGGTGACTATGGCTACACCTTC
NA	15	TRBV6-5	TRBJ2-6	many	CASSFQLTGANVLTF	TGTGCCAGCAGTTTTCAGCTGACTGGGGCCAACGTCCTGACTTTC
NA	15	TRBV6-1	TRBJ2-6	few	CASSEFLIGANVLTF	TGTGCCAGCAGTGAATTCCTCATTGGGGCCAACGTCCTGACTTTC
NA	17	TRBV10-3	TRBJ1-6	medium-sized	CAISESGAPFYNSPLHF	TGTGCCATCAGTGAGTCCGGGGCCCCATTCTATAATTCACCCCTCCACTTT
NA	13	TRBV6-6	TRBJ1-1	medium-sized	CASSWGMNTEAFF	TGTGCCAGCAGCTGGGGGATGAACACTGAAGCTTTCTTT
TRBD1	12	TRBV20-1	TRBJ1-1	NA	CSASRGAGEAFF	TGCAGTGCTAGCAGGGGGGCAGGTGAAGCTTTCTTT
NA	11	TRBV30	TRBJ1-2	NA	CAWVQSYGYTF	TGTGCCTGGGTACAAAGCTATGGCTACACCTTC
NA	14	TRBV18	TRBJ1-2	medium-sized	CASSLTEGSYGYTF	TGTGCCAGCTCTCTTACGGAGGGGTCCTATGGCTACACCTTC
NA	15	TRBV7-2	TRBJ1-2	many	CASSLDGGGAYGYTF	TGTGCCAGCAGCTTAGATGGTGGGGGCGCCTATGGCTACACCTTC
NA	14	TRBV6-1	TRBJ1-1	medium-sized	CATRGGHENTEAFF	TGTGCCACCCGGGGAGGGCACGAGAACACTGAAGCTTTCTTT
NA	13	TRBV6-2/TRBV6-3	TRBJ1-5	many	CASSLFRDQPQHF	TGTGCCAGCAGTTTGTTCAGGGATCAGCCCCAGCATTTT
NA	12	TRBV6-1	TRBJ1-4	few	CASSLRQEKLFF	TGTGCCAGCAGTCTCAGACAGGAAAAACTGTTTTTT
NA	15	TRBV7-9	TRBJ1-4	NA	CASSHTAGVNEKLFF	TGTGCCAGCAGCCATACGGCAGGGGTAAATGAAAAACTGTTTTTT
NA	18	TRBV18	TRBJ2-5	NA	CASSPRIGNSRGKETQYF	TGTGCCAGCTCACCACGTATCGGTAACAGCCGGGGGAAAGAGACCCAGTACTTC
NA	15	TRBV7-2	TRBJ1-3	NA	CASSLRRGSGNTIYF	TGTGCCAGCAGTCTAAGGCGGGGATCTGGAAACACCATATATTTT
TRBD1	17	TRBV6-5	TRBJ1-3	NA	CASSYSQGQGFGNTIYF	TGTGCCAGCAGTTACTCGCAGGGACAGGGTTTCGGAAACACCATATATTTT
TRBD2	19	TRBV27	TRBJ2-3	few	CASSSSSPGLAGGRDTQYF	TGTGCCAGCAGTTCCTCCTCCCCGGGACTAGCGGGGGGGCGGGATACGCAGTATTTT
NA	13	TRBV5-6	TRBJ1-6	NA	CASSFMGNSPLHF	TGTGCCAGCAGCTTTATGGGGAATTCACCCCTCCACTTT
NA	15	TRBV7-2	TRBJ2-7	NA	CASSLSGGNSYEQYF	TGTGCCAGCAGCTTAAGTGGTGGAAACTCCTACGAGCAGTACTTC
TRBD1	16	TRBV18	TRBJ2-7	many	CASSPPEDRGRVEQYF	TGTGCCAGCTCACCACCGGAGGACAGGGGGCGCGTCGAGCAGTACTTC
NA	12	TRBV14	TRBJ1-5	few	CASSQGLQPQHF	TGTGCCAGCAGCCAAGGACTGCAGCCCCAGCATTTT
NA	14	TRBV20-1	TRBJ1-2	NA	CSAARGWGNYGYTF	TGCAGTGCTGCTCGGGGGTGGGGAAACTATGGCTACACCTTC
NA	15	TRBV7-2	TRBJ1-1	medium-sized	CASRPYRSTNTEAFF	TGTGCCAGCAGGCCCTACAGGTCCACGAACACTGAAGCTTTCTTT
NA	13	TRBV6-1	TRBJ2-3	NA	CASTPLGRDTQYF	TGTGCCAGCACCCCCCTGGGCAGGGATACGCAGTATTTT
NA	13	TRBV12-3/TRBV12-4	TRBJ1-1	once	CAGMTAGGTEAFF	TGTGCCGGTATGACAGCGGGGGGCACTGAAGCTTTCTTT
NA	13	TRBV29-1	TRBJ1-1	many	CSVGEGGDTEAFF	TGCAGCGTTGGGGAAGGGGGGGACACTGAAGCTTTCTTT
NA	13	TRBV30	TRBJ1-2	medium-sized	CAWSRDGRYGYTF	TGTGCCTGGAGTCGGGACGGTCGATATGGCTACACCTTC
TRBD1	16	TRBV5-1	TRBJ1-4	NA	CASSLGVGGQGEKLFF	TGCGCCAGCAGCTTGGGCGTGGGGGGACAGGGTGAAAAACTGTTTTTT
NA	14	TRBV20-1	TRBJ2-4	NA	CSARGGAGKNIQYF	TGCAGTGCTAGAGGAGGGGCAGGGAAAAACATTCAGTACTTC
TRBD1	15	TRBV5-1	TRBJ1-4	few	CASSLSGTGHEKLFF	TGCGCCAGCAGCTTGTCGGGGACAGGGCATGAAAAACTGTTTTTT
TRBD1	18	TRBV5-4	TRBJ1-2	medium-sized	CASSLVGGQGARNYGYTF	TGTGCCAGCAGCTTGGTTGGGGGACAGGGGGCGAGAAACTATGGCTACACCTTC
NA	14	TRBV12-3/TRBV12-4	TRBJ2-7	large	CASGLQIGPYEQYF	TGTGCCAGCGGCCTCCAAATAGGGCCCTACGAGCAGTACTTC
TRBD1	14	TRBV19	TRBJ1-2	many	CASRSTGEPYGYTF	TGTGCCAGTAGATCGACAGGGGAGCCGTATGGCTACACCTTC
NA	13	TRBV19	TRBJ1-1	many	CASSSGLNTEAFF	TGTGCCAGTAGTTCGGGGTTGAACACTGAAGCTTTCTTT
TRBD1	14	TRBV13	TRBJ1-2	medium-sized	CASSLDRGDYGYTF	TGTGCCAGCAGCTTAGACAGGGGGGACTATGGCTACACCTTC
TRBD1	17	TRBV13	TRBJ2-2	few	CASSWSRDRAGTGELFF	TGTGCCAGCAGCTGGTCCCGGGACAGGGCGGGCACCGGGGAGCTGTTTTTT
NA	13	TRBV7-9	TRBJ2-1	NA	CASSLGGRLVQFF	TGTGCCAGCAGCTTAGGAGGGAGGCTGGTGCAGTTCTTC
TRBD1	14	TRBV19	TRBJ1-6	NA	CASSIDRTGSTLHF	TGTGCCAGTAGTATAGACCGGACAGGTAGTACCCTCCACTTT
NA	17	TRBV18	TRBJ1-4	medium-sized	CASSPRTAGAMDEKLFF	TGTGCCAGCTCACCACGTACAGCGGGGGCAATGGATGAAAAACTGTTTTTT